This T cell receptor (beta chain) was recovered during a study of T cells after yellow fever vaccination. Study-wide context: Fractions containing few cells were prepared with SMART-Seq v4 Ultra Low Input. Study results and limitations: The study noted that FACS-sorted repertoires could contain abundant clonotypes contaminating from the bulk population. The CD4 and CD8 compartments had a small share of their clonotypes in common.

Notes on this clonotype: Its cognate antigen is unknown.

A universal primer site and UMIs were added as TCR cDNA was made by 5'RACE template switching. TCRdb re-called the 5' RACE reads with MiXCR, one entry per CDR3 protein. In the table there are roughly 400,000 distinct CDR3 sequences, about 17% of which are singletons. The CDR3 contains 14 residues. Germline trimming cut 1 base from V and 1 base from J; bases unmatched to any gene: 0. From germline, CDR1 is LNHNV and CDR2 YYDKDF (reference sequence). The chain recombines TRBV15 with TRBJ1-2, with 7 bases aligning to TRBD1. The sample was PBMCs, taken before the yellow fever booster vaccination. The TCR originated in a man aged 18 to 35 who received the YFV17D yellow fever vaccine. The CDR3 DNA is TGTGCCACCAGCAGAGGGGACAGTAACTATGGCTACACCTTC. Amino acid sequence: CATSRGDSNYGYTF.